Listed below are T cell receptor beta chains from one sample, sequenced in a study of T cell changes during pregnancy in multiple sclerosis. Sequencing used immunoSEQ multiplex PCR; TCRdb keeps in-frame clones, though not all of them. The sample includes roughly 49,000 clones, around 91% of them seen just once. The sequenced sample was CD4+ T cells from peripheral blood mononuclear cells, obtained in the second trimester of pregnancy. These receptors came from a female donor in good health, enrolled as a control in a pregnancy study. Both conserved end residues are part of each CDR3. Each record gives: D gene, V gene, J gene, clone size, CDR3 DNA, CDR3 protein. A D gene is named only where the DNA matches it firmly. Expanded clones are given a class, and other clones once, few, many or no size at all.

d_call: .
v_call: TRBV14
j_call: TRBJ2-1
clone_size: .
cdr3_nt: TGTGCCAGCAGCCATGCCCGGGTAGAGCAGTTCTTC
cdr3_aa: CASSHARVEQFF

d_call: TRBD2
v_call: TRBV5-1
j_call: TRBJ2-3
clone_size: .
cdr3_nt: TGCGCCAGCAGCGCTATTAGCGGGGGGGATACGCAGTATTTT
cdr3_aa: CASSAISGGDTQYF

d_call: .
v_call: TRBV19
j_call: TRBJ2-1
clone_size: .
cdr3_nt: TGTGCCAGTAGTCTAACCGGGTACAATGAGCAGTTCTTC
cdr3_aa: CASSLTGYNEQFF

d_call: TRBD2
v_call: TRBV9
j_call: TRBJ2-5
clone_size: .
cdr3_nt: TGTGCCAGCAGCGTAGATCTCGGGACTAGCGGGGAGACCCAGTACTTC
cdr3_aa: CASSVDLGTSGETQYF

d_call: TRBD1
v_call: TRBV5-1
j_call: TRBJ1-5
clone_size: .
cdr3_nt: TGCGCCAGCAGCTCCACACAGGGGAGTCAGCCCCAGCATTTT
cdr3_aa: CASSSTQGSQPQHF

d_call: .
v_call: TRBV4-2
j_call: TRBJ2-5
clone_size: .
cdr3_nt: TGTGCCAGCAGCCAACCCGGGACTGGACAAGAGACCCAGTACTTC
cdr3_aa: CASSQPGTGQETQYF

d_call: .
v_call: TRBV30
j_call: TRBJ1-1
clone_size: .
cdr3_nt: TGTGCCTGGAGCCATTTAAGAGGGAGGACTGAAGCTTTCTTT
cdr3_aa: CAWSHLRGRTEAFF

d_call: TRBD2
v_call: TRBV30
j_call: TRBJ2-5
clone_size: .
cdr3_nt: TGTGCCTGGCCACCCGGGACTAGCGTAGAGACCCAGTACTTC
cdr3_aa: CAWPPGTSVETQYF

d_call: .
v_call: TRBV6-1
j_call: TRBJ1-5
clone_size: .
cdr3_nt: TGTGCCAGCAGCAGGGAACAGCCCCAGCATTTT
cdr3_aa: CASSREQPQHF

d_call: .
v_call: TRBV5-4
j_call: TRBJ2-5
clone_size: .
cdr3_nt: TGTGCCAGCAGCTTGGCCTCAGGGCGGCAAGAGACCCAGTACTTC
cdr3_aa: CASSLASGRQETQYF

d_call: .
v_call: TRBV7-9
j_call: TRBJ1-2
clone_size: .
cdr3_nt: TGTGCCAGCAGCTATCAGGATGGCTACACCTTC
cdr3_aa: CASSYQDGYTF

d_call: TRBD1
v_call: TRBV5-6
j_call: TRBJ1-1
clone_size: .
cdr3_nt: TGTGCCAGCAGCCCCCTGGACAGGGTGAACACTGAAGCTTTCTTT
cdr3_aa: CASSPLDRVNTEAFF

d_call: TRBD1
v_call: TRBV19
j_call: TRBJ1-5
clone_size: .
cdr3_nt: TGTGCCAGTAGTACTCGGACAGGGAGATTTAGCAATCAGCCCCAGCATTTT
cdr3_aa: CASSTRTGRFSNQPQHF

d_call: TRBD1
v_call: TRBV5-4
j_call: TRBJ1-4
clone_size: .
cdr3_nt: TGTGCCAGCAGCACCCGACAGGGCCCTAATGAAAAACTGTTTTTT
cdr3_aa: CASSTRQGPNEKLFF

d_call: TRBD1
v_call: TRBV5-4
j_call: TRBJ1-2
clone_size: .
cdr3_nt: TGTGCCAGCAGGGAGACAGGGGGCAATGGCTACACCTTC
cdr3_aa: CASRETGGNGYTF

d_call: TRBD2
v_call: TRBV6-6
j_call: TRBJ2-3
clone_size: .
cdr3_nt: TGTGCCAGCAGTTACGGGCGGGGGGTGTCTGTTGATACGCAGTATTTT
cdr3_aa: CASSYGRGVSVDTQYF

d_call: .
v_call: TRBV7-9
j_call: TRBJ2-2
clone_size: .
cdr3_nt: TGTGCCAGCAGCTTCCGTTCGTACACCGGGGAGCTGTTTTTT
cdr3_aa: CASSFRSYTGELFF

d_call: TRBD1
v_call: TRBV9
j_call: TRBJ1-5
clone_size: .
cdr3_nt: TGTGCCAGCAGCCGGACAGGGAACAATCAGCCCCAGCATTTT
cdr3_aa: CASSRTGNNQPQHF

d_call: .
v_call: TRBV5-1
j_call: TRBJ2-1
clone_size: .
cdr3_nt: TGCGCCAGCAGCTTGGACAGGAGTAATGAGCAGTTCTTC
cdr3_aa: CASSLDRSNEQFF

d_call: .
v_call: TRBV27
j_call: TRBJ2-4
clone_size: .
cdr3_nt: TGTGCCAGCAGTTTCAGAAACATTCAGTACTTC
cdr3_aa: CASSFRNIQYF

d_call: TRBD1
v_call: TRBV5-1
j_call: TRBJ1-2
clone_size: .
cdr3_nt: TGCGCCAGCAGCCCTGACAGGGGAGGGAGTGGCTACACCTTC
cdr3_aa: CASSPDRGGSGYTF

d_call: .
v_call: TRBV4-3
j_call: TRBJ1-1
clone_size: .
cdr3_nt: TGCGCCAGCAGCCAAGGAACCGGGTTGGGCACTGAAGCTTTCTTT
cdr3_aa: CASSQGTGLGTEAFF

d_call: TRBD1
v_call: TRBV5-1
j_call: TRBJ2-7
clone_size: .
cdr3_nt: TGCGCCAGCAGCTTGGGTGGGACAGGGGGCTTCGAGCAGTACTTC
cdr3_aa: CASSLGGTGGFEQYF

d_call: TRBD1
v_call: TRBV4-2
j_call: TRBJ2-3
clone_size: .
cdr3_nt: TGTGCCAGCAGCAGCGGACAGGGGGGTTCGGATACGCAGTATTTT
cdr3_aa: CASSSGQGGSDTQYF

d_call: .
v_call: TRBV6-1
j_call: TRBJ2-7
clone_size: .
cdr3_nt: TGTGCCAGCAGGGCAAATACAGGGATGACCGAGCAGTACTTC
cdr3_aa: CASRANTGMTEQYF

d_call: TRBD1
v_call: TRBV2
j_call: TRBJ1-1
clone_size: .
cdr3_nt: TGTGCCAGCAGTGGCTCAGGGGGTCGGACTGAAGCTTTCTTT
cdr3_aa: CASSGSGGRTEAFF

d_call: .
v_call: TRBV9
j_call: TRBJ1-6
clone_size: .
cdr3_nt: TGTGCCAGCAGCGAAAGACACGGTAATTCACCCCTCCACTTT
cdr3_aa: CASSERHGNSPLHF

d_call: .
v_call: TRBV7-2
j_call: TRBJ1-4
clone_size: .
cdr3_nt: TGTGCCAGCAGCTTAGCGAGGCAGGGCGACGCAACTAATGAAAAACTGTTTTTT
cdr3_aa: CASSLARQGDATNEKLFF

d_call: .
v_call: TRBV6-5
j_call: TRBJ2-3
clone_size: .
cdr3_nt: TGTGCCAGCATCAGATGCACAGATACGCAGTATTTT
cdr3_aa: CASIRCTDTQYF

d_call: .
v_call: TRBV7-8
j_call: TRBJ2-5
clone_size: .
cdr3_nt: TGTGCGGGTGCTTGGGGGCTGGGAGGGGAGACCCAGTACTTC
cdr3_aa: CAGAWGLGGETQYF

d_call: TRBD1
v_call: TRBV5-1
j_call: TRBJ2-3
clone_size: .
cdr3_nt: TGCGCCAGCAGCCGGACCTGGACAGGGACAGATACGCAGTATTTT
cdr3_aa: CASSRTWTGTDTQYF

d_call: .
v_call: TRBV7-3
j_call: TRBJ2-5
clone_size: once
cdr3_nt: TGTGCCAGCAGCTTAGGACGCAAGGGATCGGGCAGGGGTGGGGAGACCCAGTACTTC
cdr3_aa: CASSLGRKGSGRGGETQYF

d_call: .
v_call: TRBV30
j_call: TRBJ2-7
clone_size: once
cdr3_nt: TGTGCCTGGAGTGTACGTCAGGGAAGGTTGTCCTACGAGCAGTACTTC
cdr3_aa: CAWSVRQGRLSYEQYF

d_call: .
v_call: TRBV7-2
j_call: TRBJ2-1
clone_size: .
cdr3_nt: TGTGCCAGCAGCCCGGGGGGCCGGAATGAGCAGTTCTTC
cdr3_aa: CASSPGGRNEQFF

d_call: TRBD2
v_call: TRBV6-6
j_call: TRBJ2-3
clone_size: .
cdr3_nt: TGTGCCAGCAGTTCCGGGACTAGCGGTTTCACAGATACGCAGTATTTT
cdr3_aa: CASSSGTSGFTDTQYF

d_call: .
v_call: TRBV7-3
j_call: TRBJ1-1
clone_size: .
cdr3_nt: TGTGCCAGCAGCTTATATGGGGGGACCACTGAAGCTTTCTTT
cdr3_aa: CASSLYGGTTEAFF

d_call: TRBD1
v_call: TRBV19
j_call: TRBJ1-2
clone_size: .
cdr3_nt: TGTGCCAGTAATCGACAGGGGGTGGATGGCTACACCTTC
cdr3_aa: CASNRQGVDGYTF

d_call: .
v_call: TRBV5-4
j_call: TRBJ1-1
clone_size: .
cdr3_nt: TGTGCCAGCAGCTGGGGGGGGCGAGGGGACACTGAAGCTTTCTTT
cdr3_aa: CASSWGGRGDTEAFF